Given below is one T cell receptor beta chain in context. Its antigen is undetermined. The trim removed 3 bases at V and 2 bases at J, leaving 6 bases unmatched. This CDR3 spans 15 amino acids. CDR1 SGHTA and CDR2 FQGNSA come from the germline V gene. The sample comes from a study of cytomegalovirus exposure and HLA in healthy donors. Across the whole study: One earlier analysis, a look at 180 million or so T cells, found 117 million unique TCR beta sequences. Unique TCRs from HLA-typed donors, 70 million to 100 million of them, were held in an early data release.

Findings of the study overall: Highly shared variants forming one cluster were likely a sequencing artifact. The investigators catalogued 160 or so TCR beta chains as cytomegalovirus-associated.

PCR involved 60 Vbeta and 13 Jbeta primers. Repertoires were generated with immunoSEQ multiplex PCR, while TCRdb's copy carries only in-frame clones and drops some. Among around 100,000 clones listed, roughly 75% were seen once. The clonotype comes from a woman younger than 35 in good health and CMV-seropositive. The sample was PBMCs. The chain joins TRBV7-2 to TRBJ2-5, with 7 bases lining up with TRBD2. CDR3 residues: CASSFSGAGQETQYF. Written as DNA, the CDR3 is TGTGCCAGCAGCTTCTCAGGAGCGGGGCAAGAGACCCAGTACTTC.